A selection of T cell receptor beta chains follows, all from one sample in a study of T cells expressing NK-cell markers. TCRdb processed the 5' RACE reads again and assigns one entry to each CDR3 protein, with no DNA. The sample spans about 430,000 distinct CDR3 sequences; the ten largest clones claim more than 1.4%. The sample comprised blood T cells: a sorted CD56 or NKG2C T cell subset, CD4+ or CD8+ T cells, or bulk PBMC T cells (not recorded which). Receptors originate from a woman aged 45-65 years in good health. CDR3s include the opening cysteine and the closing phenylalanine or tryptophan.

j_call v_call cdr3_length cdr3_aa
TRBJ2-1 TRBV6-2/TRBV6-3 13 CASSYSTPDEQFF
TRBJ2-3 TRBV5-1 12 CASSYDTDTQYF
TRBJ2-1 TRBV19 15 CASSTQGASYNEQFF
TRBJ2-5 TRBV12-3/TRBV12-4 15 CASSWDRGPQETQYF
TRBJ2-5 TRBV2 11 CASLLKETQYF
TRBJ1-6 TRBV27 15 CASSGSRGGNSPLHF
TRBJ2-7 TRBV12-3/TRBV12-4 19 CASSLALRGLAGGSYEQYF
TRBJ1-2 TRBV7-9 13 CASSLKPSYGYTF
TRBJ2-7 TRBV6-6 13 CATLSDKDYEQYF
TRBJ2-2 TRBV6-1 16 CASSARQGKGTGELFF
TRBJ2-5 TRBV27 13 CASRDILQETQYF
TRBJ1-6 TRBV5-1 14 CASSLETVNSPLHF
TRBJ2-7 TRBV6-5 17 CASSYSLWGGREYEQYF
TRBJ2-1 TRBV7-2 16 CASSLESGRLSNEQFF
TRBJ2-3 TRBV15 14 CATIERGLSDTQYF
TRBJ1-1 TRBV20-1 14 CSARGGARSTEAFF
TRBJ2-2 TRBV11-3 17 CASSAGTGAANTGELFF
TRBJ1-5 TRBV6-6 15 CASSISTGQVQPQHF
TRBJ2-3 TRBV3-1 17 CASSQEVPSGPTDTQYF
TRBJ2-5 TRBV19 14 CASSFQGPQETQYF
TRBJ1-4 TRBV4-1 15 CASSLRTGLNEKLFF
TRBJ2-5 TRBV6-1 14 CASGGGWSQETQYF